This is a list of T cell receptor beta chains from one sample in a study of Ad26.COV2.S vaccination and SARS-CoV-2 variants. Sequencing was performed with immunoSEQ multiplex PCR; in TCRdb, only in-frame clones are kept and a portion is missing. Here the sample spans hundreds of thousands of clones, approximately 89% being singletons. The sample here was peripheral blood, taken in a trial of Ad26.COV2.S vaccine versus placebo. The receptors come from a person aged 18-60 years who received the Ad26.COV2.S COVID-19 vaccine or a placebo. Both conserved end residues are part of each CDR3. The D gene is left open where the match is weak. Only some rows state a clone size, as once, few, many or a class for expanded clones.

D gene: TRBD2
clone size: .
J gene: TRBJ2-5
V gene: TRBV18
CDR3 protein: CASSLSGGQMSETQYF
CDR3 DNA: TGTGCCAGCTCACTTAGCGGGGGCCAGATGTCAGAGACCCAGTACTTC

D gene: .
clone size: .
J gene: TRBJ2-5
V gene: TRBV5-1
CDR3 protein: CASSPASSQETQYF
CDR3 DNA: TGCGCCAGCAGCCCCGCAAGCAGCCAAGAGACCCAGTACTTC

D gene: TRBD1
clone size: .
J gene: TRBJ2-1
V gene: TRBV6-6
CDR3 protein: CASSPIQGARNEQFF
CDR3 DNA: TGTGCCAGCAGTCCGATACAGGGGGCCCGCAATGAGCAGTTCTTC

D gene: TRBD1
clone size: once
J gene: TRBJ2-7
V gene: TRBV18
CDR3 protein: CASSWDSSYEQYF
CDR3 DNA: TGTGCCAGCTCCTGGGACAGCTCCTACGAGCAGTACTTC

D gene: .
clone size: once
J gene: TRBJ2-5
V gene: TRBV3-1/TRBV3-2
CDR3 protein: CASSQDTRGQETQYF
CDR3 DNA: TGTGCCAGCAGCCAAGATACCAGAGGCCAAGAGACCCAGTACTTC

D gene: .
clone size: .
J gene: TRBJ1-2
V gene: TRBV7-9
CDR3 protein: CASSLVLYGYTF
CDR3 DNA: TGTGCCAGCAGCTTAGTCCTCTATGGCTACACCTTC

D gene: TRBD2
clone size: .
J gene: TRBJ2-5
V gene: TRBV25-1
CDR3 protein: CASSKLAGRETQYF
CDR3 DNA: TGTGCCAGCAGTAAACTAGCGGGGCGTGAGACCCAGTACTTC

D gene: .
clone size: .
J gene: TRBJ2-2
V gene: TRBV5-1
CDR3 protein: CASSLGRNTGELFF
CDR3 DNA: TGCGCCAGCAGCTTAGGGCGAAACACCGGGGAGCTGTTTTTT

D gene: .
clone size: .
J gene: TRBJ2-1
V gene: TRBV15
CDR3 protein: CATSRSLSASFYNEQFF
CDR3 DNA: TGTGCCACCAGCAGGTCCCTTTCGGCATCTTTCTACAATGAGCAGTTCTTC

D gene: TRBD2
clone size: .
J gene: TRBJ2-2
V gene: TRBV6-6
CDR3 protein: CASGQAGANTGELFF
CDR3 DNA: TGTGCCAGCGGCCAAGCGGGGGCGAACACCGGGGAGCTGTTTTTT

D gene: .
clone size: .
J gene: TRBJ2-7
V gene: TRBV27
CDR3 protein: CASSLVGRAAEQYF
CDR3 DNA: TGTGCCAGCAGTTTAGTTGGCAGGGCAGCCGAGCAGTACTTC

D gene: .
clone size: once
J gene: TRBJ2-7
V gene: TRBV5-4
CDR3 protein: CASSLGQASYEQYF
CDR3 DNA: TGTGCCAGCAGCTTGGGACAGGCCTCCTACGAGCAGTACTTC

D gene: .
clone size: .
J gene: TRBJ2-7
V gene: TRBV7-9
CDR3 protein: CASSSLGAGYEQYF
CDR3 DNA: TGTGCCAGCAGCTCCCTAGGGGCGGGTTACGAGCAGTACTTC

D gene: .
clone size: .
J gene: TRBJ1-5
V gene: TRBV27
CDR3 protein: CASSGGGVRRPQHF
CDR3 DNA: TGTGCCAGCAGTGGGGGCGGGGTGAGAAGGCCCCAGCATTTT

D gene: .
clone size: .
J gene: TRBJ2-5
V gene: TRBV25-1
CDR3 protein: CASSEYPGADQETQYF
CDR3 DNA: TGTGCCAGCAGTGAATATCCGGGGGCGGACCAAGAGACCCAGTACTTC

D gene: .
clone size: .
J gene: TRBJ2-2
V gene: TRBV4-1
CDR3 protein: CASSQAWGVTGELFF
CDR3 DNA: TGCGCCAGCAGCCAAGCTTGGGGGGTCACCGGGGAGCTGTTTTTT

D gene: .
clone size: few
J gene: TRBJ1-3
V gene: TRBV7-9
CDR3 protein: CASSLFPAGGNTIYF
CDR3 DNA: TGTGCCAGCAGCTTATTCCCGGCAGGAGGAAACACCATATATTTT

D gene: .
clone size: .
J gene: TRBJ1-1
V gene: TRBV30
CDR3 protein: CAWSPIGTRGTEAFF
CDR3 DNA: TGTGCCTGGAGCCCCATCGGGACTCGCGGAACTGAAGCTTTCTTT

D gene: TRBD2
clone size: once
J gene: TRBJ2-2
V gene: TRBV2
CDR3 protein: CASSGSGSTGELFF
CDR3 DNA: TGTGCCAGCAGTGGTAGCGGGAGTACCGGGGAGCTGTTTTTT

D gene: .
clone size: .
J gene: TRBJ2-5
V gene: TRBV3-1/TRBV3-2
CDR3 protein: CASSQRVQETQYF
CDR3 DNA: TGTGCCAGCAGCCAAAGGGTCCAAGAGACCCAGTACTTC

D gene: TRBD1
clone size: few
J gene: TRBJ2-1
V gene: TRBV6-1
CDR3 protein: CASSEVWTGKFF
CDR3 DNA: TGTGCCAGCAGTGAAGTCTGGACAGGGAAGTTCTTC

D gene: TRBD1
clone size: .
J gene: TRBJ1-2
V gene: TRBV18
CDR3 protein: CASSPGQGYGYTF
CDR3 DNA: TGTGCCAGCTCACCCGGACAGGGCTATGGCTACACCTTC

D gene: .
clone size: .
J gene: TRBJ1-5
V gene: TRBV6-5
CDR3 protein: CASSLGGLGNQPQHF
CDR3 DNA: TGTGCCAGCAGTCTAGGGGGGCTCGGCAATCAGCCCCAGCATTTT

D gene: .
clone size: once
J gene: TRBJ1-1
V gene: TRBV27
CDR3 protein: CASSLKEGTEAFF
CDR3 DNA: TGTGCCAGCAGTTTAAAGGAGGGCACTGAAGCTTTCTTT

D gene: TRBD1
clone size: .
J gene: TRBJ1-6
V gene: TRBV28
CDR3 protein: CASKGGQGLGSPLHF
CDR3 DNA: TGTGCCAGTAAGGGGGGACAGGGTCTGGGTTCACCCCTCCACTTT

D gene: .
clone size: once
J gene: TRBJ2-4
V gene: TRBV7-2
CDR3 protein: CASSFGGSDNIQYF
CDR3 DNA: TGTGCCAGCAGCTTTGGCGGGTCAGATAACATTCAGTACTTC

D gene: .
clone size: .
J gene: TRBJ2-1
V gene: TRBV7-9
CDR3 protein: CASSSNRVYEQFF
CDR3 DNA: TGTGCCAGCAGCTCAAACAGGGTATACGAGCAGTTCTTC

D gene: .
clone size: .
J gene: TRBJ1-2
V gene: TRBV4-1
CDR3 protein: CASSQVGNYGYTF
CDR3 DNA: TGCGCCAGCAGCCAAGTAGGAAACTATGGCTACACCTTC

D gene: .
clone size: .
J gene: TRBJ2-7
V gene: TRBV5-8
CDR3 protein: CASSYQLRGSSYEQYF
CDR3 DNA: TGTGCCAGCAGCTACCAACTTCGCGGCAGCTCCTACGAGCAGTACTTC

D gene: TRBD1
clone size: .
J gene: TRBJ1-1
V gene: TRBV6-6
CDR3 protein: CASSSRQGGVGAFF
CDR3 DNA: TGTGCCAGCAGCTCGAGACAGGGGGGCGTCGGGGCTTTCTTT

D gene: .
clone size: .
J gene: TRBJ2-3
V gene: TRBV7-2
CDR3 protein: CASSYRGPGADTQYF
CDR3 DNA: TGTGCCAGCAGCTATCGAGGACCGGGTGCAGATACGCAGTATTTT

D gene: .
clone size: .
J gene: TRBJ2-3
V gene: TRBV6-1
CDR3 protein: CASSEGVVGADTQYF
CDR3 DNA: TGTGCCAGCAGTGAAGGGGTGGTAGGGGCAGATACGCAGTATTTT

D gene: TRBD1
clone size: once
J gene: TRBJ2-1
V gene: TRBV5-1
CDR3 protein: CASRQGPARSQGHSYNEQFF
CDR3 DNA: TGCGCCAGCAGACAGGGGCCCGCAAGATCACAGGGCCACTCCTACAATGAGCAGTTCTTC

D gene: .
clone size: .
J gene: TRBJ1-5
V gene: TRBV6-2/TRBV6-3
CDR3 protein: CASSNGQNYNQPQHF
CDR3 DNA: TGTGCCAGCAGCAACGGGCAGAATTACAATCAGCCCCAGCATTTT

D gene: TRBD1
clone size: .
J gene: TRBJ1-1
V gene: TRBV18
CDR3 protein: CASSPGQGVLDTEAFF
CDR3 DNA: TGTGCCAGCTCACCCGGACAGGGAGTATTGGACACTGAAGCTTTCTTT

D gene: .
clone size: .
J gene: TRBJ2-1
V gene: TRBV18
CDR3 protein: CASSPMGVYNEQFF
CDR3 DNA: TGTGCCAGCTCACCAATGGGAGTCTACAATGAGCAGTTCTTC

D gene: .
clone size: .
J gene: TRBJ2-5
V gene: TRBV20-1
CDR3 protein: CSARSGETQYF
CDR3 DNA: TGCAGTGCTAGATCGGGGGAGACCCAGTACTTC

D gene: TRBD2
clone size: .
J gene: TRBJ2-1
V gene: TRBV11-2
CDR3 protein: CASSLVTSGRTNEQFF
CDR3 DNA: TGTGCCAGCAGCTTAGTAACTAGCGGGAGGACCAATGAGCAGTTCTTC